Listed below are T cell receptor beta chains from one sample, sequenced in a study of OX40 agonist ivuxolimab in advanced cancers. Some clones are missing from TCRdb's copy, which holds only in-frame ones; the method was immunoSEQ multiplex PCR. Of tens of thousands of clones in the sample, about 85% were seen once. The material sequenced was CD4+ or CD8+ T cells sorted from blood, taken in a trial of the OX40 agonist ivuxolimab. These receptors all stem from an adult with an advanced solid tumor such as melanoma, head and neck, liver or kidney cancer. Both conserved end residues are part of each CDR3. Fields, in order: clone size, J gene, V gene, D gene, CDR3 DNA, CDR3 protein. The D gene is left open where the match is weak. Where a row states a size, it is once, few, many or the class of an expanded clone; other rows omit it.

clone_size: -; j_call: TRBJ1-1; v_call: TRBV6-6; d_call: -; cdr3_nt: TGTGCCAGCAGTTACGGGACCTCCTACACTGAAGCTTTCTTT; cdr3_aa: CASSYGTSYTEAFF
clone_size: -; j_call: TRBJ2-7; v_call: TRBV6-5; d_call: -; cdr3_nt: TGTGCCAGCAGTTACACCCGGGCATTGAGCTCCTACGAGCAGTACTTC; cdr3_aa: CASSYTRALSSYEQYF
clone_size: -; j_call: TRBJ1-4; v_call: TRBV6-1; d_call: TRBD1; cdr3_nt: TGTGCCAGCAGTGAAGCCTGGACAGGGGAAAAACTGTTTTTT; cdr3_aa: CASSEAWTGEKLFF
clone_size: -; j_call: TRBJ1-6; v_call: TRBV9; d_call: -; cdr3_nt: TGTGCCAGCAGCCCAACAGGGTTCTATAGCAATTCACCCCTCCACTTT; cdr3_aa: CASSPTGFYSNSPLHF
clone_size: -; j_call: TRBJ2-7; v_call: TRBV18; d_call: TRBD2; cdr3_nt: TGTGCCAGCTCACCGTCCGGACTAGCCTCCTACGAGCAGTACTTC; cdr3_aa: CASSPSGLASYEQYF
clone_size: -; j_call: TRBJ2-2; v_call: TRBV6-5; d_call: -; cdr3_nt: TGTGCCAGCAGAAAACAGGGAGTCACCGGGGAGCTGTTTTTT; cdr3_aa: CASRKQGVTGELFF
clone_size: once; j_call: TRBJ2-3; v_call: TRBV11-2; d_call: -; cdr3_nt: TGTGCCAGCAGCTTCGGACACCCCCGGGCAGATACGCAGTATTTT; cdr3_aa: CASSFGHPRADTQYF
clone_size: -; j_call: TRBJ2-5; v_call: TRBV5-1; d_call: TRBD1; cdr3_nt: TGCGCCAGCAGCTTTCCCGGGACAGGCCAAGAGACCCAGTACTTC; cdr3_aa: CASSFPGTGQETQYF
clone_size: -; j_call: TRBJ2-2; v_call: TRBV4-2; d_call: TRBD1; cdr3_nt: TGTGCCAGCAGCCAAGGGGACAGAAGGAACACCGGGGAGCTGTTTTTT; cdr3_aa: CASSQGDRRNTGELFF
clone_size: -; j_call: TRBJ2-7; v_call: TRBV5-1; d_call: -; cdr3_nt: TGCGCCAGCAGCGCCCGGGACCTAACTTTCTACGAGCAGTACTTC; cdr3_aa: CASSARDLTFYEQYF
clone_size: -; j_call: TRBJ1-3; v_call: TRBV5-4; d_call: TRBD1; cdr3_nt: TGTGCCAGCAGCGCGGGACAGGGGAGGCACACCATATATTTT; cdr3_aa: CASSAGQGRHTIYF
clone_size: once; j_call: TRBJ2-3; v_call: TRBV5-1; d_call: -; cdr3_nt: TGCGCCAGCAGCTTGGATGGCACAGATACGCAGTATTTT; cdr3_aa: CASSLDGTDTQYF
clone_size: -; j_call: TRBJ2-1; v_call: TRBV27; d_call: TRBD1; cdr3_nt: TGTGCCAGCAGTTTTAAGCCCGTTGGTGCGGGGGACAGGGGTTCCTACAATGAGCAGTTCTTC; cdr3_aa: CASSFKPVGAGDRGSYNEQFF
clone_size: -; j_call: TRBJ2-7; v_call: TRBV5-6; d_call: -; cdr3_nt: TGTGCCAGCAGCTTGGCCGACGTGGGTACCTACGAGCAGTACTTC; cdr3_aa: CASSLADVGTYEQYF
clone_size: -; j_call: TRBJ1-1; v_call: TRBV5-4; d_call: -; cdr3_nt: TGTGCCAGCAGCTTGGCTCCTACTTTGGGGTTGGCTGAAGCTTTCTTT; cdr3_aa: CASSLAPTLGLAEAFF
clone_size: once; j_call: TRBJ2-2; v_call: TRBV19; d_call: TRBD2; cdr3_nt: TGTGCCAGTAGTCCCGTGTTCGGGGGGACGGGCACCGGGGAGCTGTTTTTT; cdr3_aa: CASSPVFGGTGTGELFF
clone_size: -; j_call: TRBJ2-7; v_call: TRBV19; d_call: -; cdr3_nt: TGTGCCAGTAGTATGAACGAGTACGAGCAGTACTTC; cdr3_aa: CASSMNEYEQYF
clone_size: -; j_call: TRBJ2-3; v_call: TRBV1; d_call: -; cdr3_nt: TGCACCAGCAGCCAAGAGCCCCAGAAGCGGGGGGGAACGTCAAGCACAGATACGCAGTATTTT; cdr3_aa: CTSSQEPQKRGGTSSTDTQYF
clone_size: -; j_call: TRBJ1-1; v_call: TRBV9; d_call: -; cdr3_nt: TGTGCCAGCAGCGTAGGGGCAGGGGCGATGAACACTGAAGCTTTCTTT; cdr3_aa: CASSVGAGAMNTEAFF
clone_size: -; j_call: TRBJ2-3; v_call: TRBV11-2; d_call: -; cdr3_nt: TGTGCCAGCAGCCCCCGGAGGGGGACTAGCACAGATACGCAGTATTTT; cdr3_aa: CASSPRRGTSTDTQYF
clone_size: -; j_call: TRBJ1-6; v_call: TRBV5-1; d_call: -; cdr3_nt: TGCGCCAGCAGCTTGGCTATACAGGGTAATTCACCCCTCCACTTT; cdr3_aa: CASSLAIQGNSPLHF
clone_size: -; j_call: TRBJ2-2; v_call: TRBV5-6; d_call: TRBD2; cdr3_nt: TGTGCCAGCTCCTGGGGGAGAGGACTAGCGGTCGGGGAGCTGTTTTTT; cdr3_aa: CASSWGRGLAVGELFF
clone_size: -; j_call: TRBJ1-5; v_call: TRBV6-5; d_call: -; cdr3_nt: TGTGCCAGCAGCCCGCTATCCAGGGACAATCAGCCCCAGCATTTT; cdr3_aa: CASSPLSRDNQPQHF
clone_size: once; j_call: TRBJ2-1; v_call: TRBV18; d_call: TRBD1; cdr3_nt: TGTGCCAGCTCACCACCGAGGGAAGAGGGGGCAACATACAATGAGCAGTTCTTC; cdr3_aa: CASSPPREEGATYNEQFF
clone_size: -; j_call: TRBJ1-6; v_call: TRBV5-1; d_call: -; cdr3_nt: TGCGCCAGCAGCTTCCTCCGCCTTTCACCCCTCCACTTT; cdr3_aa: CASSFLRLSPLHF
clone_size: -; j_call: TRBJ2-2; v_call: TRBV7-9; d_call: TRBD2; cdr3_nt: TGTGCCAGCAGTCCAGCGGGACGGACCAACACCGGGGAGCTGTTTTTT; cdr3_aa: CASSPAGRTNTGELFF
clone_size: -; j_call: TRBJ2-2; v_call: TRBV30; d_call: -; cdr3_nt: TGTGCCTGGAGTGTTGGAGGGTTGGGGGAGCTGTTTTTT; cdr3_aa: CAWSVGGLGELFF
clone_size: once; j_call: TRBJ2-1; v_call: TRBV5-4; d_call: -; cdr3_nt: TGTGCCAGCAGCTTGGATATAAATGAGCAGTTCTTC; cdr3_aa: CASSLDINEQFF
clone_size: -; j_call: TRBJ2-5; v_call: TRBV7-9; d_call: -; cdr3_nt: TGTGCCAGCAGCCCTCGGAGGGTGGGGGTAGAGACCCAGTACTTC; cdr3_aa: CASSPRRVGVETQYF
clone_size: -; j_call: TRBJ2-1; v_call: TRBV9; d_call: TRBD2; cdr3_nt: TGTGCCAGCAGCGTAACTGACGGCGGGGGGGCCTTATACAATGAGCAGTTCTTC; cdr3_aa: CASSVTDGGGALYNEQFF
clone_size: -; j_call: TRBJ2-5; v_call: TRBV2; d_call: -; cdr3_nt: TGTGCCAGCAGTGACCCGAGAGTTCCAGGGACCCAGTACTTC; cdr3_aa: CASSDPRVPGTQYF
clone_size: -; j_call: TRBJ2-1; v_call: TRBV6-5; d_call: TRBD2; cdr3_nt: TGTGCCAGCAGTTACTCGACTAGCGGGGGCTACAATGAGCAGTTCTTC; cdr3_aa: CASSYSTSGGYNEQFF
clone_size: -; j_call: TRBJ2-2; v_call: TRBV9; d_call: TRBD1; cdr3_nt: TGTGCCAGCACCTCCGGGACAGGGTACACCGGGGAGCTGTTTTTT; cdr3_aa: CASTSGTGYTGELFF
clone_size: -; j_call: TRBJ1-6; v_call: TRBV7-9; d_call: -; cdr3_nt: TGTGCCAGCCGATTGGGGAGCTCCTATAATTCACCCCTCCACTTT; cdr3_aa: CASRLGSSYNSPLHF
clone_size: -; j_call: TRBJ2-1; v_call: TRBV11-1; d_call: -; cdr3_nt: TGTGCCAGCGCCCTTGGGAGGGGGCGAGCACAGTTCTTC; cdr3_aa: CASALGRGRAQFF
clone_size: -; j_call: TRBJ1-5; v_call: TRBV30; d_call: -; cdr3_nt: TGTGCCTGGAGCCCCAGCGTCAATCAGCCCCAGCATTTT; cdr3_aa: CAWSPSVNQPQHF
clone_size: -; j_call: TRBJ2-3; v_call: TRBV5-4; d_call: TRBD2; cdr3_nt: TGTGCCAGCAGCCGTCCGGGACTAGCGGGGGGCACCACAGATACGCAGTATTTT; cdr3_aa: CASSRPGLAGGTTDTQYF
clone_size: -; j_call: TRBJ2-3; v_call: TRBV11-2; d_call: TRBD2; cdr3_nt: TGTGCCAGCAGCCCCTATGGGGGGGCACTAGCGGGCACAGATACGCAGTATTTT; cdr3_aa: CASSPYGGALAGTDTQYF
clone_size: -; j_call: TRBJ2-7; v_call: TRBV6-1; d_call: -; cdr3_nt: TGTGCCAGCAGTGAAAGTTGGGGAGAGCAGTACTTC; cdr3_aa: CASSESWGEQYF
clone_size: few; j_call: TRBJ1-2; v_call: TRBV27; d_call: -; cdr3_nt: TGTGCCAGCAGTTCTTCCACAGGGTCCCTACCAAGCGCCTATGGCTACACCTTC; cdr3_aa: CASSSSTGSLPSAYGYTF
clone_size: -; j_call: TRBJ1-2; v_call: TRBV5-8; d_call: -; cdr3_nt: TGTGCCAGCAAGCGGGGTGGGCTCTATGGCTACACCTTC; cdr3_aa: CASKRGGLYGYTF
clone_size: -; j_call: TRBJ1-6; v_call: TRBV7-9; d_call: TRBD1; cdr3_nt: TGTGCCAGCAGTCGACAGGGTGATAATTCACCCCTCCACTTT; cdr3_aa: CASSRQGDNSPLHF
clone_size: -; j_call: TRBJ2-1; v_call: TRBV7-2; d_call: TRBD2; cdr3_nt: TGTGCCAGCAGCCCGACTAGCGGGGGTACTACCTACAATGAGCAGTTCTTC; cdr3_aa: CASSPTSGGTTYNEQFF
clone_size: -; j_call: TRBJ2-3; v_call: TRBV11-2; d_call: -; cdr3_nt: TGTGCCAGCAGCTTAAGGCAGGGGAGAACAGATACGCAGTATTTT; cdr3_aa: CASSLRQGRTDTQYF
clone_size: once; j_call: TRBJ2-7; v_call: TRBV5-4; d_call: TRBD1; cdr3_nt: TGTGCCAGCAGCGAAGGGACAGGCCCTAAGTACGAGCAGTACTTC; cdr3_aa: CASSEGTGPKYEQYF
clone_size: few; j_call: TRBJ2-1; v_call: TRBV14; d_call: -; cdr3_nt: TGTGCCAGCAGCCAAGATCGCCTTCGTGGCAGGGGAGGGTACAATGAGCAGTTCTTC; cdr3_aa: CASSQDRLRGRGGYNEQFF
clone_size: -; j_call: TRBJ1-2; v_call: TRBV21-1; d_call: -; cdr3_nt: TGTGCCAGCACCTCTCAGGACCCAGCTCTCTATGGCTACACCTTC; cdr3_aa: CASTSQDPALYGYTF
clone_size: -; j_call: TRBJ2-7; v_call: TRBV6-1; d_call: TRBD1; cdr3_nt: TGTGCCAGCAGGCACCAGGACAGGGGGCTTTACGAGCAGTACTTC; cdr3_aa: CASRHQDRGLYEQYF
clone_size: -; j_call: TRBJ2-5; v_call: TRBV27; d_call: -; cdr3_nt: TGTGCCAGCAGCAATCCCGGTCGGTCTGCAGAGACCCAGTACTTC; cdr3_aa: CASSNPGRSAETQYF
clone_size: -; j_call: TRBJ1-5; v_call: TRBV6-1; d_call: -; cdr3_nt: TGTGCCAGCAGAGGGCAGTTCAATCAGCCCCAGCATTTT; cdr3_aa: CASRGQFNQPQHF
clone_size: once; j_call: TRBJ2-7; v_call: TRBV19; d_call: TRBD2; cdr3_nt: TGTGCCAGTAGTACAAAGAGACTAGCGGGGGGGTTCTACGAGCAGTACTTC; cdr3_aa: CASSTKRLAGGFYEQYF
clone_size: -; j_call: TRBJ1-3; v_call: TRBV9; d_call: -; cdr3_nt: TGTGCCAGCACCTACCTTTGGGGAGGAACGCTGGTCGACTTGGATTTT; cdr3_aa: CASTYLWGGTLVDLDF
clone_size: -; j_call: TRBJ1-2; v_call: TRBV20-1; d_call: -; cdr3_nt: TGCAGTGCTAGAGATCAGGGGAGATACACCTTC; cdr3_aa: CSARDQGRYTF
clone_size: -; j_call: TRBJ2-4; v_call: TRBV11-2; d_call: -; cdr3_nt: TGTGCCAGCAGCTCGGGGATAATTAGCCAAAACATTCAGTACTTC; cdr3_aa: CASSSGIISQNIQYF
clone_size: -; j_call: TRBJ1-4; v_call: TRBV27; d_call: -; cdr3_nt: TGTGCCAGCAGTCCGTTTGGGCCCGATCCAGGGGAGGCGGCAACTAATGAAAAACTGTTTTTT; cdr3_aa: CASSPFGPDPGEAATNEKLFF
clone_size: -; j_call: TRBJ2-7; v_call: TRBV20-1; d_call: -; cdr3_nt: TGCAGTGCTAGAAGGGCAAACGAGCAGTACTTC; cdr3_aa: CSARRANEQYF
clone_size: -; j_call: TRBJ2-7; v_call: TRBV6-5; d_call: TRBD1; cdr3_nt: TGTGCCAGCAGTTCCGGGACAGGGCGCGGCGAGCAGTACTTC; cdr3_aa: CASSSGTGRGEQYF
clone_size: once; j_call: TRBJ1-1; v_call: TRBV4-1; d_call: -; cdr3_nt: TGCGCCAGCAGCATAGGACAGATGAACACTGAAGCTTTCTTT; cdr3_aa: CASSIGQMNTEAFF